The TCR beta chain described here comes from a study of shared clonotypes between healthy human individuals. Study-level points and caveats: The study's rarefaction showed incomplete sorted-subset sequencing despite large depth. Richness estimates generally favored naive over memory subsets.

The assay was immunoSEQ multiplex PCR, and TCRdb's table has in-frame clones only and misses some. The data contain roughly 650,000 clones, 90% to 97% of them seen just once; the ten biggest clones take up less than 0.12%. Comment on this clone: Antigen unknown.

CD45RO-negative, CCR7-selected cells formed the naive CD8 fraction, which excluded terminally differentiated effector memory CD45RA+ cells. From germline, CDR1 is SNHLY and CDR2 FYNNEI. The V gene lost 4 bases and the J gene lost 1 base, with 8 bases spanning the gap. This CDR3 is built from 14 residues. This receptor was obtained from a woman younger than 45 in good health. Sequencing used naive CD8+ T cells sorted from blood. This chain connects TRBV2 to TRBJ2-1, with a weak D call TRBD2 (5 bases). CDR3 sequence: CASSGTASYNEQFF. CDR3 nucleotide sequence: TGTGCCAGCAGTGGGACTGCTTCCTACAATGAGCAGTTCTTC.